The 21 T cell receptor beta chains given below trace back to one sample, sequenced in a study of T cell responses to AZD1222 COVID-19 vaccine. This table comes from immunoSEQ multiplex PCR, and its TCRdb copy is limited to in-frame clones, with some not included. Among 100,000 to 150,000 clones listed, 86% were seen once. Sequences were derived from peripheral blood, sampled 28 days after the second AZD1222 dose. These TCRs come from an adult who received the AZD1222 COVID-19 vaccine.

This clone was picked up one time. The chain recombines TRBV11-2 with TRBJ2-7; D may be TRBD1 (6 bases). The germline gives CDR1 SGHAT, CDR2 FQNNGV. This CDR3 contains 13 residues. Trimming took 3 bases from V and 3 from J, leaving 9 bases between them. CDR3 sequence: CASSFARGYEQYF. DNA for the CDR3: TGTGCCAGCAGCTTTGCCAGGGGCTACGAGCAGTACTTC.

The chain couples TRBV7-2 to TRBJ1-6; D may be TRBD1 (5 bases). The V end was cut by 5 bases, the J end by 9 bases, with 14 bases between. This CDR3 has 14 amino acids. Germline-derived CDR1 and CDR2 are SGHTA and FQGNSA. CDR3 loop: CASSPGTRGSPLHF. The CDR3, as DNA: TGTGCCAGCAGCCCCGGGACTCGGGGTTCACCCCTCCACTTT.

The chain employs TRBV5-4 and TRBJ2-1; D remains unclear. Germline-derived CDR1 and CDR2 are SGHNT and YYREEE (reference sequence). The V gene lost 1 base and the J gene lost 2 bases, with 13 bases spanning the gap. This CDR3 contains 16 residues. CDR3: CASSLKKSLTYNEQFF. As DNA, the CDR3 is TGTGCCAGCAGCTTGAAGAAGTCCTTAACCTACAATGAGCAGTTCTTC.

The rearrangement uses TRBV9 and TRBJ2-3; 10 bases align to TRBD1. The CDR3 is made up of 16 amino acids. V dropped 0 bases and J dropped 2; count of bases not matched to a gene: 3. Looked up from germline, CDR1 is SGDLS and CDR2 is YYNGEE. The CDR3 loop reads CASSVVGTGDTDTQYF. The CDR3 region has the DNA TGTGCCAGCAGCGTAGTTGGGACAGGGGACACAGATACGCAGTATTTT.

The chain links TRBV7-2 to TRBJ2-5; 7 bases line up with TRBD2. This CDR3 comprises 16 residues. V was clipped by 5 bases and J by 5 bases; unmatched bases: 14. The germline CDR1 and CDR2 sequences are SGHTA and FQGNSA. The CDR3 spells CASSPLGAGLRETQYF. DNA of the CDR3: TGTGCCAGCAGCCCCCTGGGAGCGGGGTTACGGGAGACCCAGTACTTC.

The chain has TRBV14 and TRBJ1-1; weak D call: TRBD1 (5 bases). CDR1 is SGHDN, CDR2 FVKESK, per germline. This CDR3 region has 17 residues. V shed 1 base and J shed 2 bases, with 17 bases lying between them. The chain's CDR3 is CASSQAMGLSPNTEAFF. The CDR3 nucleotides are TGTGCCAGCAGCCAAGCCATGGGGCTAAGTCCAAACACTGAAGCTTTCTTT. Drawing the rest from reference TRBV14 and TRBJ1-1, the complete variable domain is EAGVTQFPSHSVIEKGQTVTLRCDPISGHDNLYWYRRVMGKEIKFLLHFVKESKQDESGMPNNRFLAERTGGTYSTLKVQPAELEDSGVYFCASSQAMGLSPNTEAFFGQGTRLTVV.

Only one count was recorded for this clone. This sequence joins TRBV6-5 and TRBJ1-2; D not certain. Trimming pared 2 bases from V and 0 bases from J, leaving 10 bases between. Germline-derived CDR1 and CDR2 are MNHEY and SVGAGI. The CDR3 is 15 residues long. CDR3 region: CASSYATRSNYGYTF. In DNA form, the CDR3 reads TGTGCCAGCAGTTACGCGACGAGATCTAACTATGGCTACACCTTC.

V usage is TRBV10-1 and J usage is TRBJ1-6; D ambiguous. V shed 7 bases and J shed 2 bases, with 6 bases lying between them. The CDR3 has 13 amino acids. Germline assignment: CDR1 WNHNN and CDR2 SYGVQD (reference sequence). CDR3 in amino acids: CASKEPYNSPLHF. CDR3 nucleotide sequence: TGCGCCAGCAAGGAACCCTATAATTCACCCCTCCACTTT.

The chain carries TRBV7-9 and TRBJ1-1; D not resolved. V was clipped by 2 bases and J by 3 bases, with 10 bases between them. Per germline, CDR1 SEHNR and CDR2 FQNEAQ (reference sequence). The CDR3 has 14 amino acids. The CDR3 is CASSLSGMDTEAFF. In DNA, the CDR3 is TGTGCCAGCAGCTTAAGCGGGATGGACACTGAAGCTTTCTTT. Full variable domain (remainder filled in from reference TRBV7-9 and TRBJ1-1): DTGVSQNPRHKITKRGQNVTFRCDPISEHNRLYWYRQTLGQGPEFLTYFQNEAQLEKSRLLSDRFSAERPKGSFSTLEIQRTEQGDSAMYLCASSLSGMDTEAFFGQGTRLTVV.

V and J are TRBV19 and TRBJ1-1; D not resolved. V lost 3 bases to trimming and J lost 0 bases, with 11 bases between them. The germline gives CDR1 LNHDA, CDR2 SQIVND (reference sequence). The CDR3 is made up of 15 amino acids. CDR3 residues: CASSMTDVLNTEAFF. The CDR3 coding sequence is TGTGCCAGTAGTATGACGGACGTATTGAACACTGAAGCTTTCTTT.

The CDR3 nucleotides read TGTGCCAGCAGCAGTCGGAGGGGGGCCCGGGGGGGCTCCTATAATTCACCCCTCCACTTT. Protein sequence: CASSSRRGARGGSYNSPLHF. The rearrangement uses TRBV6-6 and TRBJ1-6; D might be TRBD1 (6 bases). CDR1 and CDR2 (germline): MNHNY, SVGAGI (reference sequence). Trimming removed 6 bases at V and 0 bases at J, with 24 bases between. The CDR3 runs 20 residues.

The chain couples TRBV25-1 to TRBJ1-5; possible D gene TRBD1, 5 bases. CDR3 length equals 14 residues. Between the trimmed V and J ends, which lost 6 bases and 4 bases, there was a span of 13 bases. CDR1 and CDR2 from the germline V gene are MGHDK and SYGVNS. DNA of the CDR3: TGTGCCAGCAGCCCTGTGGGGGGGAATCAGCCCCAGCATTTT. Translation: CASSPVGGNQPQHF.

The rearrangement uses TRBV11-3 and TRBJ2-7; a possible D gene is TRBD1 (5 bases). The CDR3 loop spans 13 amino acids. With 5 bases removed from V and 3 bases from J, the gap between germline ends came to 11 bases. CDR1 SGHNT and CDR2 YENEEA come from the germline V gene. The CDR3 here is CASSPDSSYEQYF. CDR3 DNA: TGTGCCAGCAGCCCTGACAGTAGCTACGAGCAGTACTTC. Based on the CDR3 plus reference TRBV11-3 and TRBJ2-7, the full variable domain is EAGVVQSPRYKIIEKKQPVAFWCNPISGHNTLYWYLQNLGQGPELLIRYENEEAVDDSQLPKDRFSAERLKGVDSTLKIQPAELGDSAVYLCASSPDSSYEQYFGPGTRLTVT.

The chain couples TRBV7-9 to TRBJ2-7, with 7 bases aligning to TRBD1. V lost 7 bases to trimming and J lost 0 bases; unmatched junction nucleotides: 6. The CDR3 has 14 residues. CDR1 is SEHNR and CDR2 is FQNEAQ in the germline V gene (reference sequence). CDR3 nucleotides: TGTGCCAGCACCCTGACAGGGTTCTCCTACGAGCAGTACTTC. Its protein product is CASTLTGFSYEQYF.

The chain carries TRBV18 and TRBJ2-3, with unresolved D. The germline CDR1 and CDR2 sequences are KGHSH and LQKENI. The CDR3 extends over 14 amino acids. V lost 6 bases and J lost 2, with 12 bases in between. DNA for the CDR3: TGTGCCAGCTCCCTAGACTTTAACACAGATACGCAGTATTTT. Translating gives CASSLDFNTDTQYF.

This clone appeared a single time. The V gene is TRBV28, the J gene TRBJ1-2; D is uncertain. V was cut by 5 bases and J by 8 bases, with 12 bases left in between. The CDR3 runs to 12 residues. In germline, CDR1 is MDHEN, CDR2 SYDVKM. This CDR3 reads CASSPLIEGYTF. The DNA for the CDR3 is TGTGCCAGCAGTCCCCTCATTGAGGGCTACACCTTC.

V gene TRBV19 combines with J gene TRBJ1-2; D gene ambiguous. The CDR3 has 12 residues. Trimming took off 7 bases at V and 8 bases at J, with 14 bases between the two ends. In germline, CDR1 is LNHDA, CDR2 SQIVND (reference sequence). The CDR3 spells CASKGPRGGYTF. In nucleotides, the CDR3 is TGTGCCAGTAAGGGCCCCCGAGGGGGCTACACCTTC.

V and J are TRBV11-2 and TRBJ1-4; 9 positions agree with TRBD1. V gave up 1 base and J gave up 8 bases; unmatched junction bases: 5. The CDR3 extends over 15 amino acids. Germline lookup yields CDR1 SGHAT and CDR2 FQNNGV. The CDR3 region is CASSLGGQGHEKLFF. In DNA, the CDR3 is TGTGCCAGCAGCTTAGGGGGACAGGGCCACGAAAAACTGTTTTTT.

The DNA of the CDR3 is TGCAGCGTAGAGGCCGGGACAGGGGGTCTAGGCAATCAGCCCCAGCATTTT. It translates to CSVEAGTGGLGNQPQHF. The rearrangement links TRBV29-1 to TRBJ1-5; 11 nucleotides agree with TRBD1. The germline V gene has CDR1 SQVTM and CDR2 ANQGSEA. This CDR3 is 17 amino acids long. V was clipped by 6 bases and J by 2 bases; unmatched bases: 12.

The CDR3 spells CASSLGGERSNQPQHF. The CDR3 DNA follows: TGTGCCAGCAGCTTGGGGGGAGAACGAAGCAATCAGCCCCAGCATTTT. J is TRBJ1-5 and V is TRBV5-4, with no clear D. The CDR3 extends over 16 amino acids. Between the trimmed V and J ends, which lost 0 bases and 1 base, there was a span of 11 bases. CDR1 and CDR2 from the germline V gene are SGHNT and YYREEE (reference sequence).

V and J are TRBV10-1 and TRBJ1-1, with D possibly TRBD1 on 5 matching bases. V gave up 0 bases and J gave up 5 bases, with 10 bases separating them. Germline CDR1 reads WNHNN; CDR2 reads SYGVQD (reference sequence). This CDR3 spans 14 amino acids. CDR3 DNA sequence: TGCGCCAGCAGTGAGTCGCCAGGGAGAACTGAAGCTTTCTTT. This codes for CASSESPGRTEAFF.